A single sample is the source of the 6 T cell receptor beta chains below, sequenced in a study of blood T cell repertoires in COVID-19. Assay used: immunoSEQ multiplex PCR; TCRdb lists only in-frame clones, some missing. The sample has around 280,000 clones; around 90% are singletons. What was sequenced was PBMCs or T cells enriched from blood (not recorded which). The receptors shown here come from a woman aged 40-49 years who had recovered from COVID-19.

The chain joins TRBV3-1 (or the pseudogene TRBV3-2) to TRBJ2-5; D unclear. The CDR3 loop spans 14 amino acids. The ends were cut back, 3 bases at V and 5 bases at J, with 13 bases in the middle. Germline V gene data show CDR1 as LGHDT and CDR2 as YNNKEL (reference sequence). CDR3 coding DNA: TGTGCCAGCAGCCACCGGAGAGCGCTTGAGACCCAGTACTTC. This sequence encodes CASSHRRALETQYF.

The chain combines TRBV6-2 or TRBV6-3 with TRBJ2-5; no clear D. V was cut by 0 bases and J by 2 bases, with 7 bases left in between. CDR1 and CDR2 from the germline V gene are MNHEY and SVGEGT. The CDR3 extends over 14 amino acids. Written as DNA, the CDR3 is TGTGCCAGCAGTTACTCGTTCCAGCAAGAGACCCAGTACTTC. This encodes CASSYSFQQETQYF.

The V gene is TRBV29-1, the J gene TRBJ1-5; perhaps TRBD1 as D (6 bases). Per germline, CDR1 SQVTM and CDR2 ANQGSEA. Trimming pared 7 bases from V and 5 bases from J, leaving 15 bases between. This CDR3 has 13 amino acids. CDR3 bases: TGCAGCGCCAGAAGGGGGACCGATCAGCCCCAGCATTTT. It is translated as CSARRGTDQPQHF.

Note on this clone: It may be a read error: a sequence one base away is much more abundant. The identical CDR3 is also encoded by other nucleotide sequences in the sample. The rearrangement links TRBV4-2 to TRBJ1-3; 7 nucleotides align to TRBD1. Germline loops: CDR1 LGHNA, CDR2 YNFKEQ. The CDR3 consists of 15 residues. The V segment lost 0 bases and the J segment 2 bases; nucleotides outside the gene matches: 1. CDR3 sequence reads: CASSQEDRAGNTIYF. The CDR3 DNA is TGTGCCAGCAGCCAAGAAGACAGGGCTGGAAACACCATATATTTT.

This CDR3 reads CASSNRGRHGGNTIYF. The CDR3 nucleotides read TGTGCCAGCAGTAACCGAGGAAGGCACGGTGGAAACACCATATATTTT. The chain links TRBV28 to TRBJ1-3; D not certain. Germline V lookup: CDR1 MDHEN, CDR2 SYDVKM. With 5 bases removed from V and 3 bases from J, the gap between germline ends came to 17 bases. CDR3 length: 16 amino acids.

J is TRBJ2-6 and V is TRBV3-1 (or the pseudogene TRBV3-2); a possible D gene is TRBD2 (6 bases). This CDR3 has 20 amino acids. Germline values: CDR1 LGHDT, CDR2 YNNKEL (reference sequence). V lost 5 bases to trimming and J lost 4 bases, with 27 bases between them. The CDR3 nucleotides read TGTGCCAGCAGCGGGCCACTCGGGGACTCCAGAAACAAAGGGGCCAACGTCCTGACTTTC. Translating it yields CASSGPLGDSRNKGANVLTF.